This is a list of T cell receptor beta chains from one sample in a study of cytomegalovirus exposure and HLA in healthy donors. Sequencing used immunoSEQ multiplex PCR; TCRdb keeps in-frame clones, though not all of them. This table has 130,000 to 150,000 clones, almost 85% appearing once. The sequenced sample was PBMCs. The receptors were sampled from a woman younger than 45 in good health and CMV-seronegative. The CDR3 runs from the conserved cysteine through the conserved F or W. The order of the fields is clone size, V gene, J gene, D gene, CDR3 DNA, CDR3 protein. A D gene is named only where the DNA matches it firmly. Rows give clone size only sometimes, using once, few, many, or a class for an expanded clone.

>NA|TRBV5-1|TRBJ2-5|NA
TGCGCCAGCAGCTTGGGGCCTGCTCAAGAGACCCAGTACTTC
CASSLGPAQETQYF
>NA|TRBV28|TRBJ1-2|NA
TGTGCCAGCAGTTCAAACTATGGCTACACCTTC
CASSSNYGYTF
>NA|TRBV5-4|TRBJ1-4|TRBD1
TGTGCCAGCAGCTCCCGACAGGGTAATGAAAAACTGTTTTTT
CASSSRQGNEKLFF
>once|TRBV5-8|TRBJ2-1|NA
TGTGCCAGCAGCCCCTACGCCCGAGACAAAAATGAGCAGTTCTTC
CASSPYARDKNEQFF
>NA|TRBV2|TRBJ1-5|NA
TGTGCCAGCAGTGAGGGACATAAGAGCAATCAGCCCCAGCATTTT
CASSEGHKSNQPQHF
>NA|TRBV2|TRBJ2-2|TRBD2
TGTGCCAGCAGTGGACTCAAACCGGGACTAGCGGGGTCCGGGGAGCTGTTTTTT
CASSGLKPGLAGSGELFF
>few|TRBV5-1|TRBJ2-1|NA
TGCGCCAGCAGCTTTGGAGGACCAACCTCGAATGAGCAGTTCTTC
CASSFGGPTSNEQFF
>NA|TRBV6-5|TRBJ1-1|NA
TGTGCCAGCAGTTACTCGAGCCTGGTTGTTGAAGCTTTCTTT
CASSYSSLVVEAFF
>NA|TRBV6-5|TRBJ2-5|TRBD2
TGTGCCAGCAGTTACGTTAGCGGGGGTGAGACCCAGTACTTC
CASSYVSGGETQYF
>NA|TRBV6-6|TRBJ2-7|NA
TGTGCCAGCAGTTACGGGGGGACAGTAAAAGAGCAGTACTTC
CASSYGGTVKEQYF
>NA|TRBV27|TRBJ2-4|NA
TGTGCCAGCAGCTGGACAAGTAAAAACATTCAGTACTTC
CASSWTSKNIQYF
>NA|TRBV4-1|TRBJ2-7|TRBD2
TGCGCCAGCAGCCACATTCGGGGGGGGGCCTCCTACGAGCAGTACTTC
CASSHIRGGASYEQYF
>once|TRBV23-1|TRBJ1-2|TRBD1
TGCGCCAGCAGTCGGACAGGATCAACTAACTATGGCTACACCTTC
CASSRTGSTNYGYTF
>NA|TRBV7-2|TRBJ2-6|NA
TGTGCCAGCAGCTCCCACAGGAATCCTTCCTCTGGGGCCAACGTCCTGACTTTC
CASSSHRNPSSGANVLTF
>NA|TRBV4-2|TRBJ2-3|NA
TGTGCCAGCAGCCAAGATGGCGGGGGCGGGACAGATACGCAGTATTTT
CASSQDGGGGTDTQYF
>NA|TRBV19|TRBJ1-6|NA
TGTGCCAGTAGTCCGGACGGGGGTAATTCACCCCTCCACTTT
CASSPDGGNSPLHF
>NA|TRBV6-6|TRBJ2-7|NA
TGTGCCAGCAGTAATAACTACGAGCAGTACTTC
CASSNNYEQYF
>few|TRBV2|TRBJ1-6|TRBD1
TGTGCCAGCAGTGATCTCCGACAGGGAAGTAATTCACCCCTCCACTTT
CASSDLRQGSNSPLHF
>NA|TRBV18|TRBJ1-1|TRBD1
TGTGCCAGCTCACCACAGGGGGCCACTGAAGCTTTCTTT
CASSPQGATEAFF
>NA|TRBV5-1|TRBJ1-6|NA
TGCGCCAGCAGCTTGGACAGGGTGAGTAATTCACCCCTCCACTTT
CASSLDRVSNSPLHF
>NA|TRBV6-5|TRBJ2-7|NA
TGTGCCAGCAGTTCCGGGAAAAACAACGAGCAGTACTTC
CASSSGKNNEQYF
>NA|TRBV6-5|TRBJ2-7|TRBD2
TGTGCCAGAGAGACTAGCGGGGTTTCCGAGCAGTACTTC
CARETSGVSEQYF
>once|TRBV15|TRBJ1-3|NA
TGTGCCACCAGCAGAGTAGGCGGTGGAAACACCATATATTTT
CATSRVGGGNTIYF
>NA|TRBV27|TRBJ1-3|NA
TGTGCCAGCAGTTTAAAGTTCGAGGGTGCTGGAAACACCATATATTTT
CASSLKFEGAGNTIYF
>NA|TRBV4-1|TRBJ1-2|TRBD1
TGCGCCAGCAGCCAAGGGACAGGGGGACTACTTAACTATGGCTACACCTTC
CASSQGTGGLLNYGYTF
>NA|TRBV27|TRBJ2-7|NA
TGTGCCAGCAGTTTAATTAGTGGTTTCTACGAGCAGTACTTC
CASSLISGFYEQYF
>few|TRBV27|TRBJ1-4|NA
TGTGCCAGCACCGGCGGGGGTGCGGGGGCGAATGAAAAACTGTTTTTT
CASTGGGAGANEKLFF
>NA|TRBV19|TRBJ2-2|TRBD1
TGTGCCAGTAGTACCCGAGGGGGCGGCACCGGGGAGCTGTTTTTT
CASSTRGGGTGELFF
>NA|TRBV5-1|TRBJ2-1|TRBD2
TGCGCCAGCAGCTTGCCAACTAGCGGGGGGGCCAATGAGCAGTTCTTC
CASSLPTSGGANEQFF